This is a list of T cell receptor beta chains from one sample in a study of cytomegalovirus exposure and HLA in healthy donors. TCRdb's copy holds only in-frame clones and misses some; the assay was immunoSEQ multiplex PCR. The sample includes roughly 100,000 clones, about 80% of them seen just once. The sequencing input was PBMCs. The receptors come from a middle-aged man in good health and CMV-seropositive. Both conserved end residues are part of each CDR3. A D gene is named only where the DNA matches it firmly. Only some rows state a clone size, as once, few, many or a class for expanded clones.

.	TRBV9	.	TRBJ2-4	CASSVGRASGDSQYF	TGTGCCAGCAGCGTAGGGCGCGCCTCAGGAGACAGTCAGTACTTC
.	TRBV7-2	.	TRBJ1-1	CASSLQLEKTEAFF	TGTGCCAGCAGCTTACAATTGGAGAAGACTGAAGCTTTCTTT
.	TRBV9	.	TRBJ2-7	CASSVDGGVEQYF	TGTGCCAGCAGCGTAGACGGCGGCGTCGAGCAGTACTTC
TRBD1	TRBV6-1	.	TRBJ2-1	CASREIPGQGLNEQFF	TGTGCCAGCAGAGAAATCCCGGGACAGGGGTTGAATGAGCAGTTCTTC
.	TRBV7-8	few	TRBJ2-1	CASIPGAGPGLHLF	TGTGCCAGCATCCCAGGGGCAGGGCCCGGACTTCATCTCTTC
.	TRBV4-3	.	TRBJ1-2	CASSQDRFNYGYTF	TGCGCCAGCAGCCAAGATCGGTTTAACTATGGCTACACCTTC
TRBD1	TRBV4-1	few	TRBJ1-2	CASSLGTGLGGYTF	TGCGCCAGCAGCCTAGGGACAGGGTTGGGCGGCTACACCTTC
.	TRBV7-9	once	TRBJ2-7	CASSPEAAIAYEQYF	TGTGCCAGCAGCCCGGAGGCAGCGATAGCCTACGAGCAGTACTTC
TRBD1	TRBV6-6	.	TRBJ1-2	CASAPEGTGYGYTF	TGTGCCAGCGCCCCGGAGGGGACAGGGTATGGCTACACCTTC
TRBD1	TRBV7-2	.	TRBJ2-7	CASSLYPRDSDEQYF	TGTGCCAGCAGCTTATACCCACGGGACAGTGACGAGCAGTACTTC
.	TRBV7-2	.	TRBJ2-7	CASSYQGSSYEQYF	TGTGCCAGCAGCTATCAGGGGTCTTCCTACGAGCAGTACTTC
TRBD2	TRBV7-8	.	TRBJ2-7	CASSFASGEQYF	TGTGCCAGCAGCTTTGCTAGCGGCGAGCAGTACTTC
TRBD2	TRBV7-3	few	TRBJ2-3	CASSLPRLAGATAGDTQYF	TGTGCCAGCAGCCTCCCCCGACTAGCGGGGGCCACAGCGGGGGATACGCAGTATTTT
.	TRBV7-3	.	TRBJ2-3	CASSLSGSTDTQYF	TGTGCCAGCAGCTTAAGCGGAAGCACAGATACGCAGTATTTT
TRBD1	TRBV7-3	.	TRBJ1-2	CASSFTPGQGIDGYTF	TGTGCCAGCAGCTTTACACCGGGACAGGGAATAGATGGCTACACCTTC
TRBD1	TRBV27	.	TRBJ1-4	CASSFRQGGEKLFF	TGTGCCAGCAGTTTTCGACAGGGTGGCGAAAAACTGTTTTTT
TRBD1	TRBV2	.	TRBJ2-3	CAGSGGYTDTQYF	TGTGCCGGATCAGGGGGTTACACAGATACGCAGTATTTT
.	TRBV4-3	.	TRBJ1-2	CASSNQFRDLSYTF	TGCGCCAGCAGCAACCAATTCAGGGATCTGAGCTACACCTTC
TRBD1	TRBV5-6	.	TRBJ1-1	CASSRTGLEAFF	TGTGCCAGCAGCCGGACAGGGCTTGAAGCTTTCTTT
TRBD1	TRBV4-2	.	TRBJ2-5	CASSQTGQGGRGTQYF	TGTGCCAGCAGCCAAACAGGACAGGGAGGTCGTGGGACCCAGTACTTC
.	TRBV7-8	.	TRBJ2-2	CASSLGSGGANTGELFF	TGTGCCAGCAGCTTAGGATCAGGCGGGGCGAACACCGGGGAGCTGTTTTTT
TRBD2	TRBV6-6	.	TRBJ2-1	CASTLTSGRVNEQFF	TGTGCCAGCACCCTGACTAGCGGGAGAGTTAATGAGCAGTTCTTC
TRBD2	TRBV6-5	.	TRBJ2-1	CASSYTAGGGYNEQFF	TGTGCCAGCAGTTACACAGCGGGAGGCGGCTACAATGAGCAGTTCTTC
.	TRBV2	once	TRBJ2-7	CASRTTPNYYEQYF	TGTGCCAGCAGGACGACCCCTAACTACTACGAGCAGTACTTC
.	TRBV7-2	once	TRBJ2-7	CASSLAGSKSLNEQYF	TGTGCCAGCAGCTTAGCCGGGTCAAAGAGCTTAAACGAGCAGTACTTC
TRBD1	TRBV19	.	TRBJ2-3	CASSIGTGSPTDTQYF	TGTGCCAGTAGTATCGGGACAGGGAGCCCTACAGATACGCAGTATTTT
.	TRBV6-4	.	TRBJ2-2	CASSDSKYGTGELFF	TGTGCCAGCAGTGACTCGAAATACGGGACCGGGGAGCTGTTTTTT
TRBD1	TRBV7-9	.	TRBJ2-2	CASSFRLQGWDTGELFF	TGTGCCAGCAGCTTCAGGCTACAGGGGTGGGACACCGGGGAGCTGTTTTTT
.	TRBV10-2	.	TRBJ2-2	CASSDGRRGTNTGELFF	TGCGCCAGCAGTGATGGCAGAAGGGGGACGAACACCGGGGAGCTGTTTTTT
.	TRBV5-4	.	TRBJ2-7	CASSLWTSYEQYF	TGTGCCAGCAGCCTTTGGACATCCTACGAGCAGTACTTC
TRBD1	TRBV6-6	.	TRBJ1-5	CASSDTGTGRQPQHF	TGTGCCAGCAGTGATACCGGGACAGGGAGGCAGCCCCAGCATTTT
TRBD1	TRBV28	.	TRBJ1-5	CASSDTGTGYQPQHF	TGTGCCAGCAGTGATACCGGGACAGGGTATCAGCCCCAGCATTTT
TRBD1	TRBV7-6	.	TRBJ2-1	CASRTGTLYNEQFF	TGTGCCAGCAGGACAGGGACCTTATACAATGAGCAGTTCTTC
.	TRBV19	.	TRBJ1-3	CASSIRSTGSGNTIYF	TGTGCCAGTAGTATTCGGAGCACCGGCTCTGGAAACACCATATATTTT
.	TRBV20-1	.	TRBJ2-1	CSASRGKFF	TGCAGTGCTAGCCGCGGAAAGTTCTTC
TRBD1	TRBV5-6	.	TRBJ2-3	CASSGPEGAGTDTQYF	TGTGCCAGCAGCGGGCCCGAGGGGGCTGGCACAGATACGCAGTATTTT
.	TRBV7-6	.	TRBJ1-5	CASSLRAPGDSNQPQHF	TGTGCCAGCAGCTTAAGAGCGCCAGGGGATAGCAATCAGCCCCAGCATTTT
.	TRBV6-6	.	TRBJ2-7	CASINSGGYEQYF	TGTGCCAGCATAAACTCAGGGGGGTACGAGCAGTACTTC
.	TRBV7-3	few	TRBJ1-2	CASSLTGGGDGYTF	TGTGCCAGCAGCTTAACCGGGGGAGGAGATGGCTACACCTTC
.	TRBV18	.	TRBJ2-7	CASSPQGGISYEQYF	TGTGCCAGCTCACCACAGGGGGGGATCTCCTACGAGCAGTACTTC
TRBD2	TRBV7-3	.	TRBJ2-3	CASAAGGPADTQYF	TGTGCCAGCGCCGCGGGGGGGCCCGCAGATACGCAGTATTTT
.	TRBV7-9	.	TRBJ2-7	CASSPRPGQRMVHEQYF	TGTGCCAGCAGCCCGCGGCCGGGACAAAGAATGGTCCACGAGCAGTACTTC
TRBD2	TRBV6-1	.	TRBJ2-3	CASLRTSGSSDTQYF	TGTGCCAGCCTGAGGACTAGCGGGAGCTCAGATACGCAGTATTTT
TRBD2	TRBV12-5	once	TRBJ2-1	CASGLPFLAGSYNEQFF	TGTGCTAGTGGTTTGCCGTTCCTAGCGGGCTCCTACAATGAGCAGTTCTTC
TRBD1	TRBV27	.	TRBJ2-1	CASSLGRGWNEQFF	TGTGCCAGCAGTTTAGGCAGGGGGTGGAATGAGCAGTTCTTC